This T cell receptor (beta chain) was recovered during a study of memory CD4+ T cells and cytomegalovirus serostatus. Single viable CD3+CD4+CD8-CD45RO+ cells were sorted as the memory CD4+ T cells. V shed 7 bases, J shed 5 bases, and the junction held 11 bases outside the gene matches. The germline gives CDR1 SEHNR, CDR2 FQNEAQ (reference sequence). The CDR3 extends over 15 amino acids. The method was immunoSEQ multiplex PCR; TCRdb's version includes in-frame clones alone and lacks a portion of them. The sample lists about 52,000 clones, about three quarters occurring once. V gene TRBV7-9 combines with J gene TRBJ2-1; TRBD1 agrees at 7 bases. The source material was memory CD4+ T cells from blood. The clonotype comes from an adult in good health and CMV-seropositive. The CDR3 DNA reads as TGTGCCAGCACAATGACGGGACAGAGCAACAATGAGCAGTTCTTC. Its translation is CASTMTGQSNNEQFF. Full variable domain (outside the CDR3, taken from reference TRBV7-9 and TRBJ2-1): DTGVSQNPRHKITKRGQNVTFRCDPISEHNRLYWYRQTLGQGPEFLTYFQNEAQLEKSRLLSDRFSAERPKGSFSTLEIQRTEQGDSAMYLCASTMTGQSNNEQFFGPGTRLTVL.